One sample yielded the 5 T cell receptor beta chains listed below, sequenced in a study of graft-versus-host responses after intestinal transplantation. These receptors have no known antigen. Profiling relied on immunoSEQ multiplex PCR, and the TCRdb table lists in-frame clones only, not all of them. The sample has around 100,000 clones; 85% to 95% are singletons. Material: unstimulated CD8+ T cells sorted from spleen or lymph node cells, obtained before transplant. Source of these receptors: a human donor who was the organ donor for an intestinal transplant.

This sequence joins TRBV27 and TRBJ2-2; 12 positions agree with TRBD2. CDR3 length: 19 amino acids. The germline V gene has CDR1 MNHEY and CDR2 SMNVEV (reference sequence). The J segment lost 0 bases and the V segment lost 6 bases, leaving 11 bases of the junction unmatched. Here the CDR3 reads CASSLTSGRRTTNTGELFF. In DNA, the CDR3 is TGTGCCAGCAGCCTGACTAGCGGGAGACGTACAACGAACACCGGGGAGCTGTTTTTT.

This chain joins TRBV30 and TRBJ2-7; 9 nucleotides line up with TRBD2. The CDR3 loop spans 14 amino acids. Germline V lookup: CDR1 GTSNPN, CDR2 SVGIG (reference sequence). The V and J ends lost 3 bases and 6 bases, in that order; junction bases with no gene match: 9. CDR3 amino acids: CAWSIGGLAGEQYF. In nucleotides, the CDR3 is TGTGCCTGGAGCATAGGGGGACTAGCTGGCGAGCAGTACTTC.

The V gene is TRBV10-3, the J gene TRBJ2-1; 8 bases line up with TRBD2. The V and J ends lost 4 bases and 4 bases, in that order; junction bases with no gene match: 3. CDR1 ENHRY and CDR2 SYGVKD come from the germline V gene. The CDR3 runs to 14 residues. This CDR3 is CAISAKREYNEQFF. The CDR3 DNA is TGTGCCATCAGTGCAAAGCGGGAGTACAATGAGCAGTTCTTC.

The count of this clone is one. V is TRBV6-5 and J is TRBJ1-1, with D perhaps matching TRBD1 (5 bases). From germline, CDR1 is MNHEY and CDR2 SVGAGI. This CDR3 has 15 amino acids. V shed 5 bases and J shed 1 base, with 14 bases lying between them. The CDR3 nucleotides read TGTGCCAGCAGTGGAAGGCAGGGTGCGAACACTGAAGCTTTCTTT. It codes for CASSGRQGANTEAFF.

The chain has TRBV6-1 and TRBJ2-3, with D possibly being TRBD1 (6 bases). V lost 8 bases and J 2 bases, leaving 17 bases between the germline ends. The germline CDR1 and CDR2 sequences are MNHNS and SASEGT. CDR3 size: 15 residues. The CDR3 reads CASFFLTGTTDTQYF. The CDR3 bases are TGTGCCAGCTTTTTCCTTACAGGGACCACAGATACGCAGTATTTT.